This T cell receptor beta chain is drawn from a study of blood T cells in healthy people across ages. CDR3 length: 14 amino acids. V shed 0 bases and J shed 6 bases, with 11 bases lying between them. The germline V gene has CDR1 ENHRY and CDR2 SYGVKD. Alongside a J-beta primer mix, a sample-barcoded 5' primer served in a second PCR lasting roughly 6 to 11 cycles. TCRdb re-called the 5' RACE reads with MiXCR, one entry per CDR3 protein. The sample has approximately 830,000 distinct CDR3 sequences; approximately 65% are singletons. This receptor was taken from a man younger than 45 in good health. This chain uses TRBV10-3 with TRBJ1-2, with D possibly being TRBD1 (5 bases). Source material: blood. This CDR3 reads CAISESTVLNGYTF. The CDR3 DNA reads TGTGCCATCAGTGAGTCGACAGTCTTAAATGGCTACACCTTC.